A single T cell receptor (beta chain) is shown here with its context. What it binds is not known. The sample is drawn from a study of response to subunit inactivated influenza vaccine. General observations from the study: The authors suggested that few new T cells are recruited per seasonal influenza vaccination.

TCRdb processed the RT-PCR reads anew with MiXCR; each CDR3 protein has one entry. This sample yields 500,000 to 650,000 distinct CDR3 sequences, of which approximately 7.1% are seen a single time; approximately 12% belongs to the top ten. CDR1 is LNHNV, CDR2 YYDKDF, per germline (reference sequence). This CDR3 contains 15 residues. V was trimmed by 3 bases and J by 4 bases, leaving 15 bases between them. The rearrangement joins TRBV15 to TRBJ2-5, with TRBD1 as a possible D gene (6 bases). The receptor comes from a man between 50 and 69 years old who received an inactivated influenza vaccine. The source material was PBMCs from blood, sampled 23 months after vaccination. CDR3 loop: CATSRIPTGPETQYF. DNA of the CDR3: TGTGCCACCAGCAGGATTCCGACAGGTCCAGAGACCCAGTACTTC.